Listed below are T cell receptor beta chains from one sample, sequenced in a study of blood T cells in healthy people across ages. TCRdb used MiXCR to reprocess the 5' RACE reads, holding one entry per CDR3 protein. The sample consists of roughly 2 million distinct CDR3 sequences, about 49% of them appearing once. Sequenced: blood. The source is a woman between 40 and 50 years old in good health. Both conserved end residues are part of each CDR3. D genes are given only for firm matches. A clone size is listed for some rows: how often the clone was seen (once, few, many), or a class if it is expanded.

>.|TRBV11-2|.|TRBJ2-5
TGTGCCAGCAGCTCGACCCCAAACAGGCAACCTCAAGAGACCCAGTACTTC
CASSSTPNRQPQETQYF
>TRBD1|TRBV6-1|.|TRBJ1-5
TGTGCCGTGAATCAACAGGGGAACGGGAATCAGCCCCAGCATTTT
CAVNQQGNGNQPQHF
>TRBD2|TRBV5-1|.|TRBJ2-1
TGCGCCAGCAGCTCGGTCTGGGGCGGGAGTGAGCAGTTCTTC
CASSSVWGGSEQFF
>.|TRBV4-1|.|TRBJ1-2
TGCGCCAGCAGCCAAGATTGGCAGGCAGCTAACTATGGCTACACCTTC
CASSQDWQAANYGYTF
>.|TRBV4-2|.|TRBJ1-2
TGTGCCAGCAGCCAAGACGGGAACGGTGGCTACACCTTC
CASSQDGNGGYTF
>.|TRBV5-1|few|TRBJ1-6
TGCGCCAGCAGCCATAGACCCGGTAGTGATTCACCCCTCCACTTT
CASSHRPGSDSPLHF
>TRBD1|TRBV4-1|.|TRBJ1-4
TGCGCCAGCAGCCAACAGGGGGATGAAAAACTGTTTTTT
CASSQQGDEKLFF
>TRBD1|TRBV25-1|few|TRBJ1-6
TGTGCCAGCGGGGGACAGCAAAATTCACCCCTCCACTTT
CASGGQQNSPLHF
>.|TRBV20-1|.|TRBJ2-5
TGCAGTGCTACCGCTGGGGGGTCAGGAGAGACCCAGTACTTC
CSATAGGSGETQYF
>.|TRBV4-1|.|TRBJ2-5
TGCGCCAGCAGCCAAGATATCTCTCAAGAGGCCCAGTACTTC
CASSQDISQEAQYF
>.|TRBV20-1|.|TRBJ1-1
TGCAGTGCTAGAGACAGGGGTACGACTGAAGCTTTCTTT
CSARDRGTTEAFF
>TRBD2|TRBV7-9|few|TRBJ2-7
TGTGCCAGCAGCTTGTCAACTAGCGGGCCCTCCTACGAGCAGTACTTC
CASSLSTSGPSYEQYF
>TRBD2|TRBV28|many|TRBJ2-5
TGTGCCAGCAGCCCCCCCGGGGAGGGACCCCAAGAGACCCAGTACTTC
CASSPPGEGPQETQYF
>TRBD2|TRBV7-2|.|TRBJ2-5
TGTGCCAGCAGCTTAGGGCGCCTAGCGGACCACGCTAATGAGACCCAGTACTTC
CASSLGRLADHANETQYF
>.|TRBV6-5|few|TRBJ1-2
TGTGCCAGCAGTTACGGACAGCAAAACTATGGCTACACCTTC
CASSYGQQNYGYTF
>TRBD2|TRBV7-2|.|TRBJ2-1
TGTGCCAGCAGTTATTCTAGCGGGGGGGCCGGGAATGAGCAGTTCTTC
CASSYSSGGAGNEQFF
>.|TRBV21-1|.|TRBJ2-4
TGTGCCAGTCCGGCGGGGGGGCCCACCGAAAACATTCAGTACTTC
CASPAGGPTENIQYF
>TRBD1|TRBV7-3|.|TRBJ2-5
TGTGCCAGCAGCCGAGGGACAGGGAGTGAAGAGACCCAGTACTTC
CASSRGTGSEETQYF
>TRBD2|TRBV27|.|TRBJ2-1
TGTGCCAGCAGTTCCCTCCCTTTGCGGGGGGCCTCGTGGCAGTTCTTC
CASSSLPLRGASWQFF
>.|TRBV2|.|TRBJ2-5
TGTGCCAGCAGTTCCTTCGGTACAGAGGTCGAAGAGACCCAGTACTTC
CASSSFGTEVEETQYF
>TRBD1|TRBV6-5|.|TRBJ2-6
TGTGCCAGCAGTTTCCCTCAGACAGGGGGCTCCGGGGCCAACGTCCTGACTTTC
CASSFPQTGGSGANVLTF
>.|TRBV12-3/TRBV12-4|.|TRBJ1-1
TGTGCCAGCAGTCCTCAGCGTTGTGAAGCTTTCTTT
CASSPQRCEAFF
>.|TRBV12-3/TRBV12-4|.|TRBJ2-1
TGTGCCAGCAGCTCCGACCGGCCGGCTGAGCAGTTCTTC
CASSSDRPAEQFF
>TRBD2|TRBV4-2|many|TRBJ2-5
TGTGCCAGCAGCCAAGATTTAGCTAGCGGGAAGCGGGAGCAGTACTTC
CASSQDLASGKREQYF
>.|TRBV28|few|TRBJ2-7
TGTGCCAGCAGTTTAATTAGCAGAACCTACGAGCAGTACTTC
CASSLISRTYEQYF
>TRBD2|TRBV20-1|.|TRBJ2-5
TGCAGTGCAGAGCGGGGGGTACAAGAGACCCAGTACTTC
CSAERGVQETQYF
>TRBD2|TRBV7-9|.|TRBJ2-5
TGTGCCAGCAGCTACCAGCGGGGGATGGAGACCCGGTACTTC
CASSYQRGMETRYF
>TRBD1|TRBV6-6|.|TRBJ1-2
TGTGCCAGCGACAGGGGTGACTATGGCTACACCTTC
CASDRGDYGYTF
>TRBD1|TRBV7-2|many|TRBJ2-5
TGTGCTAGCAGCTCGACAGGGTCTGGGGAGACCCAGTACTTC
CASSSTGSGETQYF
>.|TRBV14|once|TRBJ2-2
TGTGCCAGCAGCCAAGGCGGCAGGGGGAACACCGGGGAGCTGTTTTTT
CASSQGGRGNTGELFF
>.|TRBV7-2|.|TRBJ2-1
TGTGCCAGCAGCTTAGATTTTGATGGGAATGAGCAGTTCTTC
CASSLDFDGNEQFF
>TRBD2|TRBV28|.|TRBJ2-3
TGTGCCAGCAGTTTCAATAAACTAGCGGGAACGGACACAGATACGCAGTATTTT
CASSFNKLAGTDTDTQYF
>.|TRBV20-1|.|TRBJ1-2
TGCAGTGCTAGCTCTGTCGGGGGCTACACCTTC
CSASSVGGYTF
>.|TRBV20-1|few|TRBJ1-2
TGCACTGGGGCGGATAACTATGGCTACACCTTC
CTGADNYGYTF
>TRBD1|TRBV27|.|TRBJ2-3
TGTGCCAGCAGTTTATGGGTAGAACAGGGGACGCAGTATTTT
CASSLWVEQGTQYF
>TRBD1|TRBV20-1|.|TRBJ1-1
TGCAGTGCCAACGACAGGGTCATGAACACTGAAGCTTTCTTT
CSANDRVMNTEAFF
>TRBD1|TRBV7-2|.|TRBJ1-2
TGTGCCAGCACCGACTTTCCGGGGCAGGGGGCGGGCGGCTACACCTTC
CASTDFPGQGAGGYTF
>TRBD1|TRBV20-1|.|TRBJ1-2
TGCAGTGCCCTAGACAGGGGCTCCTATGGCTACACCTTC
CSALDRGSYGYTF
>.|TRBV11-2|.|TRBJ2-5
TGTGCCAGCAGCTTAGAATTCCTGGAAGGGGAGACCCAGTACTTC
CASSLEFLEGETQYF
>.|TRBV10-3|once|TRBJ2-3
TGTGCCATCAGGAGACAGGAAATAGGAGATACGCAGTATTTT
CAIRRQEIGDTQYF
>.|TRBV6-5|.|TRBJ1-2
TGTGCCAGCAGTCTCGGTCGGGCGGATAAGCACTATGGCTACACCTTC
CASSLGRADKHYGYTF
>.|TRBV28|few|TRBJ2-7
TGTGCCAGCAGCCCTCATGGACTGATAAAGGAGCAGTACTTC
CASSPHGLIKEQYF
>.|TRBV12-3/TRBV12-4|.|TRBJ2-3
TGTGCCAGCAGTTACAGAGTGACAACAGATACGCAGTATTTT
CASSYRVTTDTQYF
>.|TRBV20-1|.|TRBJ2-1
TGCAGTGCTAGAGATGTAACGGGCTCCTACTCCTACAATGAGCAGTTCTTC
CSARDVTGSYSYNEQFF
>.|TRBV15|.|TRBJ1-2
TGTGCCACCAGAGGGGACCTCGGGCCCCCGACGGACTATGGCTACACCTTC
CATRGDLGPPTDYGYTF
>.|TRBV24-1|once|TRBJ2-3
TGTGCCACCAGTGATTTGAAGACCGGGAGCACAGATACGCAGTATTTT
CATSDLKTGSTDTQYF
>.|TRBV6-2/TRBV6-3|.|TRBJ1-2
TGTGCCAGCAATTACATGTCCCGTTGGGATGGCTACACCTTC
CASNYMSRWDGYTF
>.|TRBV6-2/TRBV6-3|.|TRBJ1-5
TGTGCCAGCGGATCTCTAGGGGGGAATCAGCCCCAGCATTTT
CASGSLGGNQPQHF
>.|TRBV7-2|few|TRBJ2-5
TGTGCCAGCAGCTTAGGACTAGAGCGAGAGACCCAGTACTTC
CASSLGLERETQYF
>TRBD2|TRBV27|.|TRBJ2-1
TGTGCCAGCTTGCGGGGGGAAAATCGAAGCTCCTACAATGAGCAGTTCTTC
CASLRGENRSSYNEQFF
>.|TRBV18|.|TRBJ1-1
TGTGCCAGCTCACCAAGGGGGATTAACACTGAAGCTTTCTTT
CASSPRGINTEAFF
>TRBD2|TRBV12-3/TRBV12-4|.|TRBJ2-1
TGTGCCAGCAGTTTGTTCCGCGGGGGGAACAATGAGCAGTTCTTC
CASSLFRGGNNEQFF
>TRBD1|TRBV7-2|few|TRBJ2-3
TGTGCCAGCAGCTCAAGACCCCGGGACAGTGGGACAGATACGCAGTATTTT
CASSSRPRDSGTDTQYF
>TRBD1|TRBV6-5|.|TRBJ2-1
TGTGCCAGCAGTAACTCCGGGACAGGGCAGTACAATGAGCAGTTCTTC
CASSNSGTGQYNEQFF
>.|TRBV12-3/TRBV12-4|.|TRBJ2-3
TGTGCCAGCAGTTTCCGCGTGGGAGATACGCAGTATTTT
CASSFRVGDTQYF
>TRBD2|TRBV13|.|TRBJ2-3
TGTGCCAGCATTGGGCGGGGGGCTAGCACAGATACGCAGTATTTT
CASIGRGASTDTQYF